The 21 T cell receptor beta chains presented below share a single source sample, sequenced in a study of T-cell reconstitution after alpha-beta-depleted transplantation in children. TCRbeta library preparation incorporated unique molecular identifiers. TCRdb ran MiXCR on the PCR reads and lists one entry per CDR3 protein. The sample carries roughly 570,000 distinct CDR3 sequences, over 25% recorded once. Sequenced here: PBMCs, sampled before TCRalphabeta/CD19-depleted stem cell transplant. The source of these receptors is a boy in the first two years of life with Wiskott-Aldrich syndrome, due to receive a stem cell transplant.

The chain uses TRBV20-1 and TRBJ2-7; maybe TRBD2 (6 bases). The germline gives CDR1 DFQATT, CDR2 SNEGSKA (reference sequence). The ends were cut back, 0 bases at V and 2 bases at J, with 11 bases in the middle. This CDR3 comprises 14 residues. For the CDR3, the DNA is TGCAGTGCTAGAGACATTAGCGGAGCCTACGAGCAGTACTTC. This codes for CSARDISGAYEQYF.

The J gene is TRBJ2-7, the V gene TRBV10-2; TRBD2 matches at 12 bases. Trimming cost V 6 bases and J 2 bases; bases outside gene matches: 8. The germline CDR1 and CDR2 sequences are WSHSY and SAAADI. The CDR3 length is 16 residues. CDR3 nucleotide sequence: TGCGCCAGCAGCCTTATTCCTAGCGGGAGGGCCTACGAGCAGTACTTC. Translated: CASSLIPSGRAYEQYF.

V and J are TRBV7-4 and TRBJ2-3; TRBD2 matches 11 bases. The CDR3 loop spans 19 amino acids. The J segment lost 0 bases and the V segment lost 5 bases, leaving 13 bases of the junction unmatched. Germline V gene data show CDR1 as SGHVT and CDR2 as SQSDAQ. CDR3 sequence: CASSHSGLAGCHSTDTQYF. The CDR3 bases are TGTGCCAGCAGCCACTCCGGACTAGCGGGTTGCCACAGCACAGATACGCAGTATTTT. Variable domain in full (rest from reference TRBV7-4 and TRBJ2-3): GAGVSQSPRYKVAKRGRDVALRCDSISGHVTLYWYRQTLGQGSEVLTYSQSDAQRDKSGRPSGRFSAERPERSVSTLKIQRTEQGDSAVYLCASSHSGLAGCHSTDTQYFGPGTRLTVL.

The chain has TRBV14 and TRBJ2-7; no clear D gene. This CDR3 has 13 amino acids. V was trimmed by 0 bases and J by 5 bases, leaving 8 bases between them. CDR1 SGHDN and CDR2 FVKESK come from the germline V gene. The CDR3 region has the DNA TGTGCCAGCAGCCAAGAGGGGTTCCACGAGCAGTACTTC. Residues: CASSQEGFHEQYF. Complete variable domain (other parts from reference TRBV14 and TRBJ2-7): EAGVTQFPSHSVIEKGQTVTLRCDPISGHDNLYWYRRVMGKEIKFLLHFVKESKQDESGMPNNRFLAERTGGTYSTLKVQPAELEDSGVYFCASSQEGFHEQYFGPGTRLTVT.

The genes are TRBV20-1 and TRBJ1-1, with a tentative D call TRBD1 (6 bases). Trimming removed 3 bases at V and 4 bases at J, with 9 bases between. CDR3 length equals 12 residues. CDR1 is DFQATT, CDR2 SNEGSKA, per germline (reference sequence). CDR3 bases: TGCAGTGCTAGTGGGGGCCTCACTGAAGCTTTCTTT. It is translated as CSASGGLTEAFF.

The chain uses TRBV3-1 and TRBJ1-1, with TRBD1 as a possible D gene (6 bases). There are 15 residues in the CDR3. V lost 3 bases and J lost 2, with 13 bases in between. In germline, CDR1 is LGHDT, CDR2 YNNKEL (reference sequence). This CDR3 reads CASSHFTGINTEAFF. CDR3 DNA sequence: TGTGCCAGCAGCCATTTTACAGGGATAAACACTGAAGCTTTCTTT.

The chain is built from TRBV7-2 and TRBJ2-3; TRBD2 aligns across 14 bases. Germline-derived CDR1 and CDR2 are SGHTA and FQGNSA. The CDR3 runs to 16 residues. With 5 bases clipped from V and 5 bases from J, the junction kept 6 bases outside the gene matches. The CDR3 sequence: CASSPIGTSGGDTQYF. The CDR3 DNA follows: TGTGCCAGCAGCCCGATAGGGACTAGCGGGGGAGATACGCAGTATTTT.

As to this clonotype: It may be a read error: a sequence one base away is much more abundant. The rearrangement joins TRBV20-1 to TRBJ2-5; D possibly corresponds to TRBD2 (6 bases). This CDR3 comprises 15 residues. The germline CDR1 and CDR2 sequences are DFQATT and SNEGSKA (reference sequence). The CDR3 DNA reads TGCAGTGCTAGAATTCTTGGCGGGACCGAAGAGACCCAGAACTTC. Its translation: CSARILGGTEETQNF.

In its sample, this clonotype was seen a few times. The chain couples TRBV20-1 to TRBJ2-1, with D hard to call. The ends were cut back, 1 base at V and 10 bases at J, with 8 bases in the middle. Germline-derived CDR1 and CDR2 are DFQATT and SNEGSKA (reference sequence). This CDR3 has 11 amino acids. The CDR3 DNA is TGCAGTGCTAGAGGGTACGACGAGCAGTTCTTC. This codes for CSARGYDEQFF.

The chain combines TRBV6-1 with TRBJ2-7; TRBD2 might be the D (5 bases). V was pared by 6 bases and J by 4 bases, with 16 bases between. The germline CDR1 and CDR2 sequences are MNHNS and SASEGT. This CDR3 is built from 14 residues. CDR3 loop: CASRSPGISYEQYF. For the CDR3, the DNA is TGTGCCAGCAGATCCCCGGGGATCTCGTACGAGCAGTACTTC.

The V call is TRBV11-1, the J call TRBJ2-3, with 10 bases identical to TRBD2. This CDR3 contains 18 residues. Germline V gives CDR1 SGHAT, CDR2 FQDESV (reference sequence). V shed 2 bases and J 2 bases; nucleotides not matched to a gene: 10. CDR3 nucleotide sequence: TGTGCCAGCAGCTTATTGTACGGACTAGCGGTACTCACAGATACGCAGTATTTT. It is translated as CASSLLYGLAVLTDTQYF.

This rearrangement joins TRBV27 to TRBJ2-7; 10 bases are a match to TRBD1. The CDR3 totals 14 residues. In germline, CDR1 is MNHEY, CDR2 SMNVEV (reference sequence). With 5 bases clipped from V and 3 bases from J, the junction kept 4 bases outside the gene matches. CDR3 nucleotides: TGTGCCAGCAGTGGCGGGACAGGGGACTACGAGCAGTACTTC. Amino acids: CASSGGTGDYEQYF.

The chain joins TRBV9 to TRBJ1-3; D call uncertain. The germline gives CDR1 SGDLS, CDR2 YYNGEE. This CDR3 is built from 18 residues. V lost 2 bases and J lost 0, with 18 bases in between. Written as DNA, the CDR3 is TGTGCCAGCAGCGTTCACGAGTGGACGGAGCACTCTGGAAACACCATATATTTT. This gives the protein CASSVHEWTEHSGNTIYF.

This clonotype has a handful of counts. Relative to the germline gene, one junction end is altered; a read error may explain this. The chain has TRBV5-1 and TRBJ2-2; weak D call: TRBD1 (6 bases). From germline, CDR1 is SGHRS and CDR2 YFSETQ. This CDR3 has 16 amino acids. The CDR3 is CASNLEQGGNTGELFF. CDR3 nucleotides: TGCGCCAGCAACTTGGAACAGGGCGGGAACACCGGGGAGCTGTTTTTT.

The J gene is TRBJ2-7, the V gene TRBV20-1, with 11 bases aligning to TRBD2. The V gene's germline CDR1 is DFQATT and CDR2 SNEGSKA (reference sequence). The CDR3 sequence is 13 residues long. Trimming removed 5 bases from V and 2 bases from J; junction bases left unmatched: 2. Written as DNA, the CDR3 is TGCAGTGCTGAACTAGCGGGAGCCTACGAGCAGTACTTC. This translates into CSAELAGAYEQYF.

DNA of the CDR3: TGTGCCAGCATCCGTGGGAGGGGGGCAGATACGCAGTATTTT. It codes for CASIRGRGADTQYF. V gene TRBV12-3 or TRBV12-4 combines with J gene TRBJ2-3; D is possibly TRBD2 (7 bases). This CDR3 region has 14 residues. Trimming took off 7 bases at V and 4 bases at J, with 15 bases between the two ends.

This clonotype has just one count. This chain uses TRBV29-1 with TRBJ2-1, with TRBD2 as a possible D gene (6 bases). Germline V gene data show CDR1 as SQVTM and CDR2 as ANQGSEA. There are 15 residues in the CDR3. V shed 7 bases and J shed 2 bases, with 18 bases lying between them. The CDR3 protein is CSGRVEGNPYNEQFF. The CDR3 DNA reads as TGCAGCGGGAGGGTGGAGGGAAATCCCTACAATGAGCAGTTCTTC.

The rearrangement joins TRBV5-1 to TRBJ2-7, with D possibly matching TRBD2 (6 bases). Deletions cut 4 bases from V and 0 bases from J, with 14 bases between. Looked up from germline, CDR1 is SGHRS and CDR2 is YFSETQ. The CDR3 runs to 15 residues. CDR3 sequence reads: CASSPVAESSYEQYF. CDR3 DNA sequence: TGCGCCAGCAGCCCGGTAGCGGAGAGCTCCTACGAGCAGTACTTC.

This rearrangement joins TRBV12-3 or TRBV12-4 to TRBJ2-2; TRBD2 aligns across 16 bases. The CDR3 covers 15 residues. The V and J ends lost 8 bases and 6 bases, in that order; junction bases with no gene match: 3. The CDR3 DNA reads TGTGCCAGCTGGGGACTAGCGGGAGGGTCCGGGGAGCTGTTTTTT. This gives the protein CASWGLAGGSGELFF.

This chain uses TRBV3-1 with TRBJ2-1, with TRBD2 matching over 8 bases. CDR3 length: 18 residues. V lost 2 bases, J lost 2 bases, and 11 bases stayed unmatched. The V gene's germline CDR1 is LGHDT and CDR2 YNNKEL (reference sequence). Written as DNA, the CDR3 is TGTGCCAGCAGCCAACGGGGTAGCGGGATAACAACCTACAATGAGCAGTTCTTC. Translation: CASSQRGSGITTYNEQFF.

This sequence joins TRBV3-1 and TRBJ2-2, with D perhaps given as TRBD1 or TRBD2 (5 bases each). This CDR3 is 16 amino acids long. The germline V gene has CDR1 LGHDT and CDR2 YNNKEL (reference sequence). V was shortened by 2 bases and J by 6 bases, with 16 bases between the two germline ends. The CDR3 reads CASSQTWDPYSGELFF. CDR3 nucleotide sequence: TGTGCCAGCAGCCAAACGTGGGACCCGTACTCCGGGGAGCTGTTTTTT. The variable domain in full, completed from reference TRBV3-1 and TRBJ2-2, reads DTAVSQTPKYLVTQMGNDKSIKCEQNLGHDTMYWYKQDSKKFLKIMFSYNNKELIINETVPNRFSPKSPDKAHLNLHINSLELGDSAVYFCASSQTWDPYSGELFFGEGSRLTVL.